The sequence of this TCR beta chain was determined in a study of blood T cells in healthy people across ages. Findings and caveats of the study: Since the PBMCs were unsorted, naive and antigen-experienced cells could not be conclusively compared.

Sample-barcoded 5' priming and a J-beta primer mix drove a second PCR of roughly 7 to 11 cycles. Template switching added a 12-random-nucleotide identifier to every cDNA molecule. TCRdb redid the calling of the 5' RACE reads with MiXCR, one entry per CDR3 protein. The sample contains around 320,000 distinct CDR3 sequences, 25% to 30% of which appear only once. This CDR3 is built from 16 residues. V was cut by 6 bases and J by 0 bases, with 20 bases left in between. CDR1 is DFQATT and CDR2 is SNEGSKA in the germline V gene (reference sequence). Of note for this clonotype: Its antigen is not known.

The source is an older woman in good health. The sample was blood. This chain links TRBV20-1 with TRBJ2-5; D is possibly TRBD1 (5 bases). DNA of the CDR3: TGCAGTGCGAGGCGAACAGGCGGATGGTACCAAGAGACCCAGTACTTC. It codes for CSARRTGGWYQETQYF.